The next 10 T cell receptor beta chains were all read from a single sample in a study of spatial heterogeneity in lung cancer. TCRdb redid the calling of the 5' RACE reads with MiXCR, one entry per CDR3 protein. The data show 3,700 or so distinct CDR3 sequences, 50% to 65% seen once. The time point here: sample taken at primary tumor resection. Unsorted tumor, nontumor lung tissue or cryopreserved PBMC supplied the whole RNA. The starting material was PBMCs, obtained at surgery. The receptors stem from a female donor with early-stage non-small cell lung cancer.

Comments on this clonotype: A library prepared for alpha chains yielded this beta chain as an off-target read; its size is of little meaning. The CDR3 DNA is TGCAGTGCTAAGACTAGCGGGAACACCGGGGAGCTGTTTTTT. Protein: CSAKTSGNTGELFF. The rearrangement joins TRBV20-1 to TRBJ2-2; TRBD2 matches 9 bases. Germline CDR1 and CDR2: DFQATT and SNEGSKA (reference sequence). This CDR3 comprises 14 residues. Unmatched junction bases numbered 1, after V lost 4 bases and J lost 1 base.

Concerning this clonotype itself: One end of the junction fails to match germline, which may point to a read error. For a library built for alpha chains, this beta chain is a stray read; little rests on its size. DNA for the CDR3: TGTGCCAGCAGTTACGAGGGGGGCCTGCAGAACGGGGAGCTTTTTTTT. Its protein is CASSYEGGLQNGELFF. The J gene is TRBJ2-2, the V gene TRBV6-2 or TRBV6-3, with D possibly called TRBD1 or TRBD2 (6 bases each). The CDR3 extends over 16 amino acids. In germline, CDR1 is MNHEY, CDR2 SVGEGT.

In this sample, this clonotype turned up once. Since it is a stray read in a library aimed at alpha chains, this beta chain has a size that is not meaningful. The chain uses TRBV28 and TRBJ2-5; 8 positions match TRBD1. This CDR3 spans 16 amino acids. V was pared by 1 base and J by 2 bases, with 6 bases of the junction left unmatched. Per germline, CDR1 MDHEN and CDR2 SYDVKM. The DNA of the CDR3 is TGTGCCAGCAGTTTATTGGGGACAGGTCCTCAAGAGACCCAGTACTTC. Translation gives CASSLLGTGPQETQYF.

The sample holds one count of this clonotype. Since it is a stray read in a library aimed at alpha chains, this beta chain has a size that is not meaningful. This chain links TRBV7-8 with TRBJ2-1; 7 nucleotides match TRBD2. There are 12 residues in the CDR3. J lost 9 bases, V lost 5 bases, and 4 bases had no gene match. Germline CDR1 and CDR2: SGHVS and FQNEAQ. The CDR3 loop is CASSRDYSEQFF. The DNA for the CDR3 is TGTGCCAGCAGCCGGGACTACTCTGAGCAGTTCTTC.

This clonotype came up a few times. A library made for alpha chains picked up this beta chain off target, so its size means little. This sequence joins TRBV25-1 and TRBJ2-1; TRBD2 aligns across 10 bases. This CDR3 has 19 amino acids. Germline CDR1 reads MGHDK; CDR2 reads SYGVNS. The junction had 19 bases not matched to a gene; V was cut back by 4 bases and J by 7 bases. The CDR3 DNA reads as TGTGCCAGCAGTGCCCCTCAGAGGCTAGCGGGAGTAAGGGGGAATGAGCAGTTCTTC. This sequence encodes CASSAPQRLAGVRGNEQFF.

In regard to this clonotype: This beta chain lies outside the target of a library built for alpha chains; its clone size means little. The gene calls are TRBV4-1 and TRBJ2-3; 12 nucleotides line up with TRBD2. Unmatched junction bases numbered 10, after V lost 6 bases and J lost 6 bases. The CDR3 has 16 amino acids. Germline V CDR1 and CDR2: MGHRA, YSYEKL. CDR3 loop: CASRQHLAGGRDTQYF. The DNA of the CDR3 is TGCGCCAGCAGGCAACACCTAGCGGGGGGGCGTGATACGCAGTATTTT.

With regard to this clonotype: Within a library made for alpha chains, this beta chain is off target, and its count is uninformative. CDR3: CASSQGLAGVYEQYF. CDR3 nucleotide sequence: TGTGCCAGCAGCCAAGGACTAGCGGGAGTGTACGAGCAGTACTTC. The chain recombines TRBV4-2 with TRBJ2-7, with 12 bases matching TRBD2. CDR1 and CDR2 (germline): LGHNA, YNFKEQ. V gave up 1 base and J gave up 4 bases; unmatched junction bases: 2. The length of the CDR3 is 15 residues.

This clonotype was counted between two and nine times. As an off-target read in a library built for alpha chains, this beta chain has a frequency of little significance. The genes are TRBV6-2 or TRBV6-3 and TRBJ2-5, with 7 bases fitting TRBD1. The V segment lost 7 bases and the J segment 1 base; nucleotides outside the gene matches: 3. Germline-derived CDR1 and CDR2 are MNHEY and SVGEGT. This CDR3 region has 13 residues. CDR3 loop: CASNRDSQETQYF. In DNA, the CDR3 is TGTGCCAGCAACCGGGACAGCCAAGAGACCCAGTACTTC.

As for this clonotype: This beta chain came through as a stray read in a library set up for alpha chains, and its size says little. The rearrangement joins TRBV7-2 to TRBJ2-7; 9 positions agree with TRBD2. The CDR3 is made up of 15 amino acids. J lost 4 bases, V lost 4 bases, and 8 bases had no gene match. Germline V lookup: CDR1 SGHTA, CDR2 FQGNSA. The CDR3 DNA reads TGTGCCAGCAGCTCCAGCGGGAGGCCTATTTACGAGCAGTACTTC. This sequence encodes CASSSSGRPIYEQYF.

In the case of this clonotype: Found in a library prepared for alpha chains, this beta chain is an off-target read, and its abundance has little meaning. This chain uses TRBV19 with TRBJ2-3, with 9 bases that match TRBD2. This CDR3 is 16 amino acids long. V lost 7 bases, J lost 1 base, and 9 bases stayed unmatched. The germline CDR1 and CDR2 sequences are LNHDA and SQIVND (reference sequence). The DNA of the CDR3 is TGTGCCAGTAACCCCGGACTAGCGCGGGGCACAGATACGCAGTATTTT. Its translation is CASNPGLARGTDTQYF.